This T cell receptor (beta chain) was documented in a study of blood T cell repertoires in COVID-19. Participants were aged about 18 to 95 years, lived in 20 to 25 US areas, and enrolled virtually. Which cohort a participant joined came from the clinical history participants gave. Only in-frame clones appear in the TCRdb table, and some are missing; sequencing was by immunoSEQ multiplex PCR. Here the sample spans over 250,000 clones, about 89% being singletons. Germline V lookup: CDR1 MDHEN, CDR2 SYDVKM. V lost 2 bases, J lost 5 bases, and 6 bases stayed unmatched. The CDR3 extends over 15 amino acids.

The chain couples TRBV28 to TRBJ2-5; 9 bases line up with TRBD1. The sequence was collected from a woman under 30 who had recovered from COVID-19. The sequenced sample consisted of PBMCs or T cells enriched from blood (not recorded which). CDR3 sequence: CASSLRGTGRETQYF. Written as DNA, the CDR3 is TGTGCCAGCAGTTTACGGGGGACAGGGAGGGAGACCCAGTACTTC.